This T cell receptor beta chain came from a study of T cell responses to AZD1222 COVID-19 vaccine (dated by TCRdb to the early 2020s). As for the study more broadly: TCR sequencing was performed for roughly 250 trial participants, of whom about 200 were given two doses of AZD1222 and roughly 25 were given two doses of MenACWY control vaccine. Trial participants were enrolled by age into 18-55, 56-69 and 70-plus year subgroups, with roughly 160, 29 and 62 TCR-sequenced participants respectively.

What this sample's time point label stands for: about 28 days (+/-7) after the second vaccine dose. AZD1222 recipients whose second dose came at about 4 weeks and those whose second dose came at about 12 weeks were combined into one group, since spike-specific TCR depth and breadth did not differ between the two schedules. Vaccinee samples were obtained from the UK trials COV001 and COV002, which included a single-blind randomized controlled phase 2/3 trial of AZD1222 (ChAdOx1 nCoV-19) in healthy adults. For TCRbeta chain sequencing, PBMC samples were collected from trial participants at day 0 and at day 28 after the second dose. A remark on this clone: Its antigen is currently not known. No quality values exist for individual bases; no much larger clone is one base distant.

Taken from cysteine to phenylalanine, the CDR3 has 16 residues. The entry retains the CDR3 DNA only, 48 bases that are in frame from base 1. V loses 6 bases at its end and J loses 1 base; junction bases beyond the gene matches: 11. CDR1 and CDR2, per the germline V gene, are SGHDT and YYEEEE. General study outcomes and caveats: The vaccine-associated CD4 TCRs covered the entire spike protein, and the dominant responses fell in regions 160-218 and 743-854. Conclusions about previously exposed vaccinees were limited because only six AZD1222 recipients were SARS-CoV-2 seropositive at baseline. The 56-69-year group was small, and its depth increase did not reach significance, likely because of low power. Participants were mostly white British and included more females than males, and it was suggested by the authors that clonal diversity may have been underestimated. A significant rise in spike-specific TCR breadth and depth was observed after two AZD1222 doses relative to day 0 and relative to MenACWY recipients. Because no day 14 peak-response samples were available, the repertoires could be characterized only after the peak T cell response. Nearly half of unique spike-specific TCRs reportedly recognized epitopes outside regions mutated in the B.1.351 and B.1.1.7 variants.

The CDR3 regions of human TCRbeta chains were analyzed by immunosequencing. The authors' pipeline ran thus. Repertoire TCRs were checked for matches against a reference library of SARS-CoV-2-specific TCRs that had been generated using the MIRA antigen-specificity platform. Breadth was defined as the fraction of unique TCRs that were SARS-CoV-2-associated. Depth was defined as the fraction of total T cells that were SARS-CoV-2-associated. Using the MIRA data, each spike-specific TCR was mapped to the spike region that the TCR reacts to and placed in a CD4 or CD8 class. Log10-transformed breadth and depth values were compared by one-way ANOVA with Sidak's multiple comparisons tests. Here the immuneACCESS table is served through TCRdb, limited to in-frame sequences with V and J called. Missing clones are a known gap in these copies; in checked studies unresolved V genes cover under half, and the rest lacks a known reason. Clone size and the V and J calls come from that table; the DNA yielded D and trimming. This sample holds 150,000 to 200,000 clones; 85% to 90% were observed only once. The ten largest clonotypes hold 11% of the sample.

This receptor was taken from an adult who received the AZD1222 COVID-19 vaccine. The source was peripheral blood, collected 28 days after the second AZD1222 dose. The rearranged segments are TRBV5-6 and TRBJ2-5; 8 junctional bases match TRBD2. In nucleotide form, the sequence is TGTGCCAGCACCTTAAGCGGGGGTCCACTCCAAGAGACCCAGTACTTC. This is translated as CASTLSGGPLQETQYF.